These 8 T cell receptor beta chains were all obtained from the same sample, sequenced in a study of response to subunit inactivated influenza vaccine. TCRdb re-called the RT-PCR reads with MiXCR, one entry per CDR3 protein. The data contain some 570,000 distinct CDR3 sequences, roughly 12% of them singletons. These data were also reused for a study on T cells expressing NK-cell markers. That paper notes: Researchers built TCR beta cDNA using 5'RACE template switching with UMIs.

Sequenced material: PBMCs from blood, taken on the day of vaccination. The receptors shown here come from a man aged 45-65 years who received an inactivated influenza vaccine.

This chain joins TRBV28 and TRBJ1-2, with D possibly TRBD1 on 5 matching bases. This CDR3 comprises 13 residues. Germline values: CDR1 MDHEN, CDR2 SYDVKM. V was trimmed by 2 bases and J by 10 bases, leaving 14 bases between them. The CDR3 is CASSLRGAGIYTF. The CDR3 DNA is TGTGCCAGCAGTTTACGAGGCGCAGGGATCTACACCTTC.

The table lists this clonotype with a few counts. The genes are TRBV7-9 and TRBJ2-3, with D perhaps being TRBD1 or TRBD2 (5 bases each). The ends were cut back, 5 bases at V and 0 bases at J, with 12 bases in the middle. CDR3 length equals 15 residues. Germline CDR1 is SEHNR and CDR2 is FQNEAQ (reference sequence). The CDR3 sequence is CASSLGRFSTDTQYF. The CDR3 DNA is TGTGCCAGCAGCCTGGGACGGTTTAGCACAGATACGCAGTATTTT.

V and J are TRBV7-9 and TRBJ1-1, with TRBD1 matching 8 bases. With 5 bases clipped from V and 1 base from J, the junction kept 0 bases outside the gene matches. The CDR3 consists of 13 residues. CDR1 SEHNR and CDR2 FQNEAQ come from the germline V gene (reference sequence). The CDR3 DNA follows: TGTGCCAGCAGCGACAGGGGGAACACTGAAGCTTTCTTT. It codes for CASSDRGNTEAFF.

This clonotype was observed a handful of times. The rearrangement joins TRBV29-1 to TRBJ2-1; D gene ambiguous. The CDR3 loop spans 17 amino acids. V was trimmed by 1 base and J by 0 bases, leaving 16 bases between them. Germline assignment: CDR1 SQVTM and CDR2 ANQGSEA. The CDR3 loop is CSVEGTTDQSSYNEQFF. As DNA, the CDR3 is TGCAGCGTTGAAGGGACCACGGATCAAAGCTCCTACAATGAGCAGTTCTTC.

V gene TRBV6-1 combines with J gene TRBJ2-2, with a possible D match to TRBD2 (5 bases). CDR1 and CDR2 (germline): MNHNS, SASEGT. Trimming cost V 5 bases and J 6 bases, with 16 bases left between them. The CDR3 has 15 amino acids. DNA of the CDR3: TGTGCCAGCAGTCCCGAGGGTGATCTCGCCGGGGAGCTGTTTTTT. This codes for CASSPEGDLAGELFF.

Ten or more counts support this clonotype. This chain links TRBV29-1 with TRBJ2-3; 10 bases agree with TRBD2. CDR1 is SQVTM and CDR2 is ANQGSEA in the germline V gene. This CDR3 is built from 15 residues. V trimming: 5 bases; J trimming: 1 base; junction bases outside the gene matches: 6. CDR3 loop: CSVNPAGGGTDTQYF. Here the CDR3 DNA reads TGCAGCGTTAATCCAGCGGGAGGGGGCACAGATACGCAGTATTTT.

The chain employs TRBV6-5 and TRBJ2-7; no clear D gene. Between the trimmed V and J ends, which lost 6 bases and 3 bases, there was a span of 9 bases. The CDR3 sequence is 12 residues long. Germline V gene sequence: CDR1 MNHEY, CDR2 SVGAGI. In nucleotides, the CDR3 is TGTGCCAGCAGCCGTAACGGCTACGAGCAGTACTTC. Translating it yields CASSRNGYEQYF.

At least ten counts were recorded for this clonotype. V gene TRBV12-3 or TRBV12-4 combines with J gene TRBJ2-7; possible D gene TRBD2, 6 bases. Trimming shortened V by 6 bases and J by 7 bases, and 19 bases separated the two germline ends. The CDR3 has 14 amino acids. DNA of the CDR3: TGTGCCAGCAGCCCCGTTTCGTCGGGGGTTGAGCAGTACTTC. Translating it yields CASSPVSSGVEQYF.